This TCR beta chain was recovered during a study of CD8 T cells in Susac syndrome. V was pared by 1 base and J by 8 bases, with 9 bases between. CDR3 length: 13 amino acids. Germline CDR1 is LGHDT and CDR2 is YNNKEL (reference sequence). The RNA, 0.5 to 1 ug, was put through reverse transcription using random hexamers. TCRdb re-called the immunoSEQ multiplex PCR reads through MiXCR, storing one row per CDR3 protein. The sample holds under 200,000 distinct CDR3 sequences, 90% to 95% seen once. The receptor was derived from a human donor in good health. The rearrangement joins TRBV3-1 to TRBJ2-1; maybe TRBD1 (6 bases). Sequenced input: CD4+ T cells from PBMCs. The CDR3 nucleotides are TGTGCCAGCAGCCAAGTACAGGGATATGAGCAGTTCTTC. The encoded protein is CASSQVQGYEQFF.